This is a list of T cell receptor beta chains from one sample in a study of cytomegalovirus exposure and HLA in healthy donors. Data came from immunoSEQ multiplex PCR; TCRdb stores just in-frame clones and leaves some out. The sample yields about 160,000 clones, over 80% seen once. Sequencing was carried out using PBMCs. The receptors come from a girl under 18 in good health and CMV-seropositive. CDR3s include the opening cysteine and the closing phenylalanine or tryptophan. The order of the fields is V gene, CDR3 length, J gene, CDR3 protein.

V: TRBV28
length: 12
J: TRBJ2-5
CDR3: CATRGDQETQYF

V: TRBV10-3
length: 14
J: TRBJ2-3
CDR3: CAIRDRDGTDTQYF

V: TRBV19
length: 17
J: TRBJ2-7
CDR3: CASSIATSGSLSYEQYF

V: TRBV2
length: 12
J: TRBJ2-5
CDR3: CASRTTQETQYF

V: TRBV28
length: 15
J: TRBJ2-5
CDR3: CASSDSGMGGETQYF

V: TRBV5-6
length: 16
J: TRBJ2-1
CDR3: CASSGFLAGLYNEQFF

V: TRBV6-5
length: 13
J: TRBJ1-2
CDR3: CASSSRTGGGYTF

V: TRBV28
length: 15
J: TRBJ2-4
CDR3: CASSSWTIAKNIQYF

V: TRBV19
length: 13
J: TRBJ1-1
CDR3: CASSIRGETEAFF

V: TRBV7-9
length: 15
J: TRBJ2-4
CDR3: CASSLSGITKNIQYF

V: TRBV10-3
length: 13
J: TRBJ2-5
CDR3: CAISRGEQETQYF

V: TRBV5-4
length: 15
J: TRBJ2-3
CDR3: CASSLETSGMNTQYF

V: TRBV10-3
length: 13
J: TRBJ2-5
CDR3: CATEGTGKETQYF

V: TRBV7-9
length: 16
J: TRBJ1-2
CDR3: CASSAMTGGTRYGYTF

V: TRBV6-1
length: 14
J: TRBJ2-5
CDR3: CASNKDRGQETQYF

V: TRBV7-8
length: 14
J: TRBJ2-1
CDR3: CASSLLVRSPEQFF

V: TRBV2
length: 14
J: TRBJ2-5
CDR3: CASSPSGSGETQYF

V: TRBV6-1
length: 14
J: TRBJ1-1
CDR3: CASSGGGVNTEAFF

V: TRBV5-1
length: 17
J: TRBJ2-2
CDR3: CASSPVLAGGNTGELFF

V: TRBV4-3
length: 13
J: TRBJ1-5
CDR3: CASSERAGQPQHF

V: TRBV5-1
length: 17
J: TRBJ2-1
CDR3: CASSLALTGGGYNEQFF

V: TRBV14
length: 15
J: TRBJ2-7
CDR3: CASSQDLGLAYEQYF

V: TRBV6-1
length: 13
J: TRBJ2-7
CDR3: CASSSSGLYEQYF

V: TRBV6-6
length: 12
J: TRBJ1-4
CDR3: CASSYFSEKLFF

V: TRBV27
length: 15
J: TRBJ2-4
CDR3: CASRSRTSGDYIQYF

V: TRBV19
length: 14
J: TRBJ2-1
CDR3: CASSIGGVGNEQFF

V: TRBV4-1
length: 17
J: TRBJ1-4
CDR3: CASSQSRQQGAHEKLFF

V: TRBV7-8
length: 14
J: TRBJ1-5
CDR3: CASSLEGGYLPQHF

V: TRBV2
length: 19
J: TRBJ2-4
CDR3: CASREPGLAGGRAKNIQYF

V: TRBV11-2
length: 13
J: TRBJ1-2
CDR3: CASSRDGGYGYTF

V: TRBV7-2
length: 14
J: TRBJ2-7
CDR3: CASSFRQGSYEQYF

V: TRBV10-1
length: 11
J: TRBJ2-7
CDR3: CASSDSNEQYF

V: TRBV30
length: 16
J: TRBJ2-1
CDR3: CAWTRGPHDIYNEQFF

V: TRBV19
length: 14
J: TRBJ1-2
CDR3: CASRGQGVNYGYTF

V: TRBV28
length: 14
J: TRBJ2-7
CDR3: CASSLELAGAEQYF

V: TRBV2
length: 13
J: TRBJ1-2
CDR3: CASRETGEEGYTF

V: TRBV5-1
length: 15
J: TRBJ2-2
CDR3: CASSFQGTVTGELFF

V: TRBV19
length: 16
J: TRBJ2-5
CDR3: CASSSLRGRGQETQYF

V: TRBV28
length: 16
J: TRBJ2-2
CDR3: CASSPGDSSNTGELFF

V: TRBV5-1
length: 15
J: TRBJ2-1
CDR3: CASSSGGRPHNEQFF

V: TRBV28
length: 12
J: TRBJ1-2
CDR3: CASSPTGYGYTF

V: TRBV5-4
length: 14
J: TRBJ1-2
CDR3: CASRRPGQGYGYTF

V: TRBV7-9
length: 16
J: TRBJ2-6
CDR3: CASSKGQRSGANVLTF

V: TRBV11-3
length: 13
J: TRBJ1-1
CDR3: CASSLGDSSKAFF

V: TRBV7-4
length: 15
J: TRBJ1-1
CDR3: CASSFYRDPKTEAFF

V: TRBV28
length: 16
J: TRBJ1-5
CDR3: CASSYHRDKIDQPQHF

V: TRBV4-3
length: 14
J: TRBJ1-2
CDR3: CASSQVPDYYGYTF

V: TRBV27
length: 15
J: TRBJ1-1
CDR3: CASSPGQGLNTEAFF

V: TRBV11-2
length: 14
J: TRBJ1-1
CDR3: CASSPPHRGNEAFF

V: TRBV5-1
length: 12
J: TRBJ2-7
CDR3: CASSLEGTEQYF

V: TRBV5-4
length: 12
J: TRBJ1-2
CDR3: CASRVDRNYYTF

V: TRBV9
length: 15
J: TRBJ2-1
CDR3: CASSVGLASGNEQFF

V: TRBV5-1
length: 15
J: TRBJ1-2
CDR3: CASSYDRGLNYGYTF

V: TRBV28
length: 13
J: TRBJ2-7
CDR3: CASSLAGTYEQYF

V: TRBV27
length: 14
J: TRBJ1-2
CDR3: CASSSLRARDGYTF

V: TRBV6-5
length: 12
J: TRBJ2-7
CDR3: CASRREGGEQYF

V: TRBV6-5
length: 15
J: TRBJ2-7
CDR3: CASSSLAAQSYEQYF

V: TRBV5-4
length: 16
J: TRBJ2-3
CDR3: CASSRFWAGVKDTQYF